The rows below give T cell receptor beta chains drawn from one sample of a study of blood T cell repertoires in COVID-19. Assay: immunoSEQ multiplex PCR; the TCRdb copy retains only in-frame clones and omits some. Here the sample spans approximately 110,000 clones, 60% to 80% being singletons. Sample: peripheral blood. These receptors all come from a man older than 75 with COVID-19, enrolled during active disease. Both conserved end residues are trimmed from each CDR3. D genes are given only for firm matches. Where a row states a size, it is once, few, many or the class of an expanded clone; other rows omit it.

clone_size j_call cdr3_length v_call d_call cdr3_aa
. TRBJ2-1 9 TRBV28 . ASRSGLEQF
. TRBJ2-7 17 TRBV27 TRBD1 ATPPAGQGAPPSSYEQY
. TRBJ2-7 13 TRBV6-5 TRBD1 ASSAGTASKREQY
. TRBJ1-2 15 TRBV11-2 . ASSLGRRGTSFYGYT
many TRBJ2-2 12 TRBV6-5 TRBD1 ASSYSGQAGELF
. TRBJ1-1 14 TRBV6-5 . ASSYSTGTVQSEAF
few TRBJ2-1 13 TRBV7-8 TRBD1 ASSYRDRDHNEQF
. TRBJ2-7 11 TRBV18 . ASSPGISYEQY
few TRBJ1-2 13 TRBV10-3 TRBD1 AIRTGTGANYGYT
. TRBJ2-5 12 TRBV7-2 . ASSLAAIQETQY
few TRBJ1-2 14 TRBV2 TRBD1 ASSPGQGYLNYGYT
. TRBJ1-1 9 TRBV19 . ASSIVTEAF
. TRBJ2-6 14 TRBV6-1 TRBD1 ASSVGTGSGANVLT
. TRBJ2-1 12 TRBV19 TRBD2 ASTARGDGGEQF
. TRBJ2-7 12 TRBV28 . ASSFLTGPYEQY
. TRBJ2-7 12 TRBV29-1 . SARPGGRSYEQY
. TRBJ1-5 12 TRBV6-5 . ASTPEWGVQPQH
. TRBJ1-5 14 TRBV4-1 . ASSQRDSDSNQPQH
. TRBJ2-5 18 TRBV13 TRBD2 ASSLRLERGLAGFQETQY
. TRBJ2-2 13 TRBV2 . ASSREGGGTGELF
. TRBJ2-1 9 TRBV12-5 . ASGRGYEQF
. TRBJ2-7 13 TRBV27 TRBD1 ASSVRRTGGYEQY
few TRBJ1-4 12 TRBV29-1 . SVWGGLRDEKLF
. TRBJ2-1 15 TRBV5-1 TRBD2 ASSLDSLAGGYNEQF
. TRBJ2-7 11 TRBV28 TRBD1 ASRTGSSDEQY
. TRBJ2-1 13 TRBV9 TRBD2 ASSDREAQWNEQF
. TRBJ1-2 13 TRBV19 . ASSRVPHGNYGYT
. TRBJ1-1 11 TRBV7-2 . ASSPQRGGEAF